This TCR beta chain was captured in a study of T cell repertoires in aging, cancer and after chemotherapy. For the study at large: Repeat sampling of healthy donors over several months to years showed clear clonal overlap.

General observations from the study: Compared with age-matched healthy donors, untreated hematological or solid cancer patients showed higher blood TCR clonality.

On this clonotype: What it binds is not known.

Deletions cut 0 bases from V and 1 base from J, with 9 bases between. The CDR3 sequence is 15 residues long. Germline lookup yields CDR1 SGHTA and CDR2 FQGTGA. Rearranged V-D-J TRB sequences were amplified with a mixed TRB-A/B primer pool. In TCRdb, the multiplex PCR reads were re-called with MiXCR into one record per CDR3 protein. The sample shows about 12,000 distinct CDR3 sequences, 21% of them seen only once. The template was genomic DNA from peripheral blood, not RNA. The sequenced sample consisted of blood. The clonotype was recovered from a human donor in good health. V gene TRBV7-3 combines with J gene TRBJ1-1; perhaps TRBD1 as D (5 bases). The CDR3 loop reads CASSLTPQENTEAFF. CDR3 in DNA: TGTGCCAGCAGCTTAACACCACAGGAGAACACTGAAGCTTTCTTT.